This TCR beta chain was captured by sequencing in a study of beta chain features in type 1 diabetes. The table lists this clone with a few counts. Its antigen remains unidentified. Findings and limits, study-wide: Significant though moderate, a shortening of TCRB CDR3s appeared in all four CD4+ subsets of Type 1 diabetes patients.

Reverse transcribing all isolated RNA meant expressed TCRB transcripts were sequenced. TCRdb's copy holds only in-frame clones and misses some; the assay was immunoSEQ multiplex PCR. The sample carries approximately 240,000 clones, around 15% recorded once. The CDR3 is 16 amino acids. Deletions cut 2 bases from V and 2 bases from J, with 18 bases between. Per the germline V gene, CDR1 is SQVTM and CDR2 is ANQGSEA. This chain uses TRBV29-1 with TRBJ2-5, with a possible D match to TRBD2 (5 bases). The sample comprised naive CD4+ T cells from blood. The source is a man between 25 and 39 years old with type 1 diabetes. The CDR3 DNA follows: TGCAGCGTTGAATTGTCGAGGACGAGGGTTCAAGAGACCCAGTACTTC. Protein: CSVELSRTRVQETQYF.